What follows are 21 T cell receptor beta chains derived from one specimen sequenced in a study of T cells expressing NK-cell markers. TCRdb processed the 5' RACE reads again and assigns one entry to each CDR3 protein, with no DNA. Its table lists about 260,000 distinct CDR3 sequences. Sequences were obtained from blood T cells: a sorted CD56 or NKG2C T cell subset, CD4+ or CD8+ T cells, or bulk PBMC T cells (not recorded which). Receptors were obtained from a woman aged 18-70 years in good health.

V gene TRBV24-1 combines with J gene TRBJ2-2; checking the TCRdb D call of TRBD2 is not possible without DNA. The length of the CDR3 is 18 residues. The germline V gene has CDR1 KGHDR and CDR2 SFDVKD. CDR3 loop: CATKSPGLADANTGELFF.

The V gene is TRBV6-2 or TRBV6-3, the J gene TRBJ2-1; the D call from TCRdb, TRBD1, cannot be confirmed without DNA. This CDR3 has 15 residues. Germline assignment: CDR1 MNHEY and CDR2 SVGEGT. This CDR3 reads CASRGGQVLGNEQFF.

The rearrangement uses TRBV10-3 and TRBJ1-2; TCRdb's D call, TRBD1, is unchecked because there is no DNA. This CDR3 is 12 amino acids long. The germline gives CDR1 ENHRY, CDR2 SYGVKD. CDR3 protein: CAISESGDGYTF.

CDR3 sequence: CASSQGGTSGRRAGELFF. The chain couples TRBV4-2 to TRBJ2-2; the D gene TCRdb calls, TRBD2, cannot be checked with no DNA. The length of the CDR3 is 18 residues. Germline V gene sequence: CDR1 LGHNA, CDR2 YNFKEQ.

The rearrangement uses TRBV18 and TRBJ2-1. This CDR3 has 15 residues. Per the germline V gene, CDR1 is KGHSH and CDR2 is LQKENI. The CDR3 here is CASSLRTGSYNEQFF. Complete variable domain (other parts from reference TRBV18 and TRBJ2-1): NAGVMQNPRHLVRRRGQEARLRCSPMKGHSHVYWYRQLPEEGLKFMVYLQKENIIDESGMPKERFSAEFPKEGPSILRIQQVVRGDSAAYFCASSLRTGSYNEQFFGPGTRLTVL.

The CDR3 region is CASSLRFARRTDTQYF. This chain links TRBV7-2 with TRBJ2-3. Germline lookup yields CDR1 SGHTA and CDR2 FQGNSA. This CDR3 spans 16 amino acids.

The CDR3 is CSAPSGTNTEAFF. V and J are TRBV20-1 and TRBJ1-1; TCRdb indicates TRBD1, and absent DNA this call remains unverified. From germline, CDR1 is DFQATT and CDR2 SNEGSKA (reference sequence). This CDR3 has 13 residues.

CDR3 region: CASSGGLGEDTKYF. The chain is built from TRBV10-1 and TRBJ2-3; as DNA is missing, the TRBD2 call by TCRdb cannot be tested. This CDR3 has 14 amino acids. Germline V lookup: CDR1 WNHNN, CDR2 SYGVQD (reference sequence).

J is TRBJ2-5 and V is TRBV6-1; as DNA is missing, the TRBD1 call by TCRdb cannot be tested. Germline lookup yields CDR1 MNHNS and CDR2 SASEGT. The CDR3 extends over 13 amino acids. CDR3 sequence: CASSAGREMAQYF.

The chain carries TRBV6-2 or TRBV6-3 and TRBJ2-5; TCRdb names TRBD2, which stays unverified in the absence of DNA. The CDR3 loop spans 14 amino acids. From germline, CDR1 is MNHEY and CDR2 SVGEGT. Here the CDR3 reads CASKGAGGLETQYF.

This rearrangement joins TRBV20-1 to TRBJ2-5; TCRdb gives TRBD1 as the D gene, but with no DNA this cannot be confirmed. This CDR3 has 13 residues. Germline V gene sequence: CDR1 DFQATT, CDR2 SNEGSKA (reference sequence). CDR3 loop: CSARWDLGETQYF.

This chain connects TRBV29-1 to TRBJ2-7; the TCRdb call, TRBD1, lacks DNA for checking. The CDR3 is 13 amino acids. CDR1 SQVTM and CDR2 ANQGSEA come from the germline V gene. Here the CDR3 reads CSVEPGGSDEQYF.

The V call is TRBV18, the J call TRBJ2-7; TCRdb outputs TRBD1, but without DNA this stays unchecked. This CDR3 spans 14 amino acids. Germline V CDR1 and CDR2: KGHSH, LQKENI. The CDR3 loop reads CASTPLGQGYEQYF.

The chain joins TRBV20-1 to TRBJ2-1; lacking DNA, the TRBD2 call made by TCRdb goes unchecked. Germline V gene data show CDR1 as DFQATT and CDR2 as SNEGSKA (reference sequence). The CDR3 contains 16 residues. This CDR3 is CSAREVRGDLYNEQFF.

J is TRBJ2-1 and V is TRBV14. The CDR3 has 14 amino acids. CDR1 is SGHDN, CDR2 FVKESK, per germline. This CDR3 reads CASVRVEGVNEQFF. Full variable domain (missing parts from reference TRBV14 and TRBJ2-1): EAGVTQFPSHSVIEKGQTVTLRCDPISGHDNLYWYRRVMGKEIKFLLHFVKESKQDESGMPNNRFLAERTGGTYSTLKVQPAELEDSGVYFCASVRVEGVNEQFFGPGTRLTVL.

The J gene is TRBJ1-2, the V gene TRBV6-5; TCRdb picks TRBD1, but there is no DNA to check that call. Looked up from germline, CDR1 is MNHEY and CDR2 is SVGAGI. The CDR3 extends over 15 amino acids. The CDR3 here is CASSSPDRENRGYTF.

CDR3 sequence reads: CASRGSGPTDTQYF. The chain combines TRBV7-2 with TRBJ2-3; TCRdb lists TRBD2, though no DNA is available to test this call. CDR1 is SGHTA and CDR2 is FQGNSA in the germline V gene. The CDR3 is made up of 14 amino acids.

The V gene is TRBV12-3 or TRBV12-4, the J gene TRBJ2-1; TCRdb lists TRBD1, though no DNA is available to test this call. This CDR3 is 13 amino acids long. The CDR3 is CASTQDRYNEQFF.

This sequence joins TRBV28 and TRBJ1-4; lacking DNA, the TRBD1 call made by TCRdb goes unchecked. Germline V gives CDR1 MDHEN, CDR2 SYDVKM. The CDR3 sequence is 15 residues long. The CDR3 protein is CASRTLGGRGEKLFF.

The rearrangement joins TRBV2 to TRBJ1-1. The V gene's germline CDR1 is SNHLY and CDR2 FYNNEI. The CDR3 extends over 15 amino acids. The CDR3: CASSERLWLSTEAFF.

This chain links TRBV4-3 with TRBJ2-1; TCRdb's assignment of TRBD2 cannot be checked, as there is no DNA. Germline CDR1 reads LGHNA; CDR2 reads YSLEER. The CDR3 is 16 amino acids. The chain's CDR3 is CASSPRRLAGGNEQFF.